This T cell receptor beta chain was identified during a study of tumor-infiltrating lymphocytes in primary liver carcinoma (dated by TCRdb to the late 2010s). Concerning the study at large: Surgical resection was performed in China between November 2015 and March 2016 on a handful of patients with histopathologically diagnosed primary liver carcinoma. Of the five patients (three men and two women, aged 30 to 69 years), four had hepatocellular carcinoma and one had combined HCC and intrahepatic cholangiocarcinoma. The study combined TCRbeta repertoire sequencing, expression microarrays and whole-exome sequencing across five regions of each liver tumor, with adjacent normal tissue and blood. Each sample produced roughly 3.65 to 7.13 million productive TCRbeta reads, and read depth showed no significant difference between tissue types. Technical replicate repertoires showed high reproducibility, with mean shared-clone rates around 0.9 and correlation coefficients above 0.98. The five patients had tumors of stage T1-T3 N0M0, with maximum diameters ranging from roughly 4.2 to 10 cm. A total of 35 specimens from 5 patients went through TCRbeta repertoire sequencing, namely 25 tumor regions, 5 adjacent noncancerous liver tissues and 5 peripheral blood samples.

Blood RNA was extracted from unsorted whole blood using TRIzol reagent, and germline DNA was obtained with the DNeasy Blood & Tissue kit. Patients had chronic HBV infection and were treatment-naive at sampling. Before surgery, 3.5 to 4 milliliters of peripheral blood were drawn into K2EDTA tubes. Comments on this clonotype: Its cognate antigen has yet to be identified. Relative to the germline gene, one junction end is altered; a read error may explain this.

CDR1 and CDR2, per the germline V gene, are SGHAT and FQNNGV. Taken from cysteine to phenylalanine, the CDR3 has 16 residues. CDR3 DNA only is kept here, 48 bases in frame from base 1. Summary of the overall study and its limitations: Since the samples were bulk and unsorted, there was no way to compare CD4+ and CD8+ T cell repertoires. Consistent with antigen-driven expansion, pairs of tumor regions showed higher repertoire overlap (mean approximately 35%) than either tumor-adjacent pairs (around 17%) or tumor-blood pairs (around 14%). The study included only a few patients, and the authors note findings should be validated in a larger study. The top 250 clones accounted for a significantly greater share of the repertoire in tumors than in blood (p = 0.039). Only the TCR beta chain was sequenced, so true repertoire diversity is likely underestimated because unpaired alpha chains were not captured.

Using a constant-region primer and ProtoScript II reverse transcriptase, TCRbeta-specific cDNA was reverse-transcribed from around 520 ng total RNA. TCRbeta libraries were built with three nested multiplex PCR rounds, a slightly modified ARM-PCR procedure. Each of the first two PCR rounds ran for about 10 cycles and used multiplex TRBV1-TRBV30 forward primers together with a Cbeta reverse primer. A final 25-cycle PCR with Deep VentR polymerase added sample barcodes and Illumina adapters. Before sequencing, amplicons between 200 and 500 bp were purified from gel using a QIAquick gel extraction kit. The TCRbeta amplicons were sequenced with 250-bp paired-end reads on an Illumina HiSeq 2500. On the study's bioinformatics: Trimmomatic v0.33 was used to quality-trim the reads, and FLASH v1.2.11 was used to merge paired reads so that full CDR3 sequences could be recovered. V, D and J germline segments were assigned to the rearranged TCRbeta sequences by MiGEC v1.2.1b. Clonotype statistics and Shannon-Wiener diversity indices were computed with VDJtools v1.0.0. Except for diversity analysis, only each sample's 250 most abundant clonotypes were used in subsequent analyses to reduce sampling bias. The public reads were reanalyzed by TCRdb: fastp trimming at Q25, MiXCR alignment, in-frame beta chains only. Every entry covers one CDR3 protein and lists the most common genes and DNA from its rows. The V and J calls shown here were made by TCRdb, not taken from the authors' results. The sample data list approximately 320,000 distinct CDR3 sequences, and 50% to 75% of these were observed just once. The ten most abundant clones make up around 15% of the sample.

The V and J segments used are TRBV11-2 and TRBJ1-4; tentative D gene TRBD1, with 5 bases matching. The sequence was collected from a woman aged 30 to 39 with primary liver carcinoma and hepatitis B virus infection. The sequenced sample consisted of peripheral blood. The encoded CDR3 is CASSPTRGGGVERLFF. In nucleotide form, the sequence is TGTGCCAGCAGCCCCACGAGGGGAGGAGGAGTCGAAAGACTGTTTTTT.